Sequencing of this T cell receptor beta chain was carried out in a study of cytomegalovirus exposure and HLA in healthy donors. PCR amplification relied on 60 Vbeta primers (plus 13 Jbeta primers). Profiling relied on immunoSEQ multiplex PCR, and the TCRdb table lists in-frame clones only, not all of them. This sample has hundreds of thousands of clones; 75% to 80% occur once, and the top ten carry over 1.5%. The junction had 3 bases not matched to a gene; V was cut back by 2 bases and J by 3 bases. Germline CDR1 is MNHEY and CDR2 is SMNVEV (reference sequence). The CDR3 is 14 amino acids. Study findings and constraints: In all likelihood, a cluster of highly shared sequence variants was a sequencing artifact.

To note about this clone: Its antigen is unidentified.

The sample consisted of PBMCs. The V call is TRBV27, the J call TRBJ2-7; 8 nucleotides align to TRBD1. This receptor was identified in a male donor in good health and CMV-seronegative. DNA of the CDR3: TGTGCCAGCAGTTTAGGGGGACAGGTCTACGAGCAGTACTTC. Translation: CASSLGGQVYEQYF.